This entry lists 23 T cell receptor beta chains sequenced from one sample in a study of T cell repertoires in cytomegalovirus infection. TCRdb reanalysed the reads using MiXCR and keeps one entry per CDR3 protein. The profile shows approximately 990,000 distinct CDR3 sequences, 30% to 40% of them singletons. No antigen is known for these receptors. The sample was cultured CD8+ T cells from PBMCs, taken from culture after CMV antigen stimulation. These receptors all come from a human donor in good health (CMV status not recorded). Some clones in this sample may be carry-over from other donors' samples.

This rearrangement joins TRBV14 to TRBJ2-4; a possible D gene is TRBD1 (5 bases). Trimming left V 4 bases short and J 6 bases short, with 25 bases between. The germline V gene has CDR1 SGHDN and CDR2 FVKESK. This CDR3 region has 18 residues. The CDR3 spells CASSRSTGLPSSGNIQYF. CDR3 bases: TGTGCCAGCAGCCGATCAACAGGCTTACCGAGCAGTGGAAACATTCAGTACTTC.

Turning to this clonotype: This could be a read error, since a much larger clone is one nucleotide away. The V and J genes are TRBV5-3 and TRBJ1-1, with D hard to call. TRBV5-3 is an open reading frame whose function is uncertain. Between the trimmed V and J ends, which lost 8 bases and 1 base, there was a span of 18 bases. This CDR3 has 15 amino acids. CDR3 sequence: CASRLARISNTEAFF. CDR3 in DNA: TGTGCCAGCAGGCTTGCCCGGATATCGAACACTGAAGCTTTCTTT.

This clonotype occurred many times. The V and J genes are TRBV7-2 and TRBJ2-7; 12 nucleotides line up with TRBD2. Germline CDR1 is SGHTA and CDR2 is FQGNSA. Unmatched junction bases numbered 0, after V lost 1 base and J lost 5 bases. This CDR3 region has 14 residues. The CDR3 nucleotides are TGTGCCAGCAGCTTAGGACTAGCGGGGGACGAGCAGTACTTC. Translated: CASSLGLAGDEQYF.

Concerning this clonotype: Its ends do not fully match the called genes, so a read error is possible. The rearrangement uses TRBV12-3 or TRBV12-4 and TRBJ2-1; tentative D call: TRBD1 (6 bases). The CDR3 contains 14 residues. CDR3 amino acids: CANSLRDPAQGQFF. CDR3 sequence (DNA): TGTGCCAACAGTCTCCGGGACCCTGCACAGGGGCAGTTCTTC.

This rearrangement joins TRBV6-2 or TRBV6-3 to TRBJ2-3, with D perhaps matching TRBD1 or TRBD2 (6 bases each). The CDR3 has 17 amino acids. V was clipped by 5 bases and J by 3 bases, with 21 bases between them. CDR1 and CDR2 from the germline V gene are MNHEY and SVGEGT. For the CDR3, the DNA is TGTGCCAGCAGTAACCCCGAGGAGGGACAAGGGACAGATACGCAGTATTTT. This codes for CASSNPEEGQGTDTQYF.

Only a few counts were recorded for this clonotype. V gene TRBV7-9 combines with J gene TRBJ2-2; 8 nucleotides align to TRBD1. V was pared by 5 bases and J by 5 bases, with 13 bases of the junction left unmatched. Germline V gene lookup returns CDR1 SEHNR and CDR2 FQNEAQ (reference sequence). The CDR3 extends over 17 amino acids. The CDR3 coding sequence is TGTGCCAGCAGCCCCCTCGCGCAGGGGGCGCGTACCGGGGAGCTGTTTTTT. Protein sequence: CASSPLAQGARTGELFF.

In this sample, this clonotype turned up a few times. The V call is TRBV18, the J call TRBJ2-1, with TRBD2 matching 7 bases. This CDR3 comprises 16 residues. With V trimmed by 1 base and J by 1 base, 4 bases remained unmatched. CDR1 is KGHSH and CDR2 is LQKENI in the germline V gene. The CDR3 DNA follows: TGTGCCAGCTCACCACGGGAGGGGCCGTCCTACAATGAGCAGTTCTTC. Its protein is CASSPREGPSYNEQFF.

This clonotype has ten or more counts. This chain links TRBV7-9 with TRBJ1-1, with unresolved D. This CDR3 has 12 amino acids. The V end lost 3 bases, the J end lost 2 bases, and 4 bases lay between the germline ends. Per the germline V gene, CDR1 is SEHNR and CDR2 is FQNEAQ (reference sequence). The CDR3 nucleotides read TGTGCCAGCAGCTTCGCCAACACTGAAGCTTTCTTT. Amino acids: CASSFANTEAFF.

The chain has TRBV7-9 and TRBJ2-2; 13 nucleotides line up with TRBD2. The CDR3 extends over 16 amino acids. CDR1 is SEHNR, CDR2 FQNEAQ, per germline (reference sequence). J was trimmed by 6 bases and V by 5 bases; bases with no gene match: 6. The CDR3 is CASSPLAGGPSGELFF. CDR3 in DNA: TGTGCCAGCAGCCCACTAGCGGGGGGGCCCTCCGGGGAGCTGTTTTTT.

For this clonotype: Compared with germline, one end of the junction differs, possibly owing to a read error. This chain connects TRBV25-1 to TRBJ2-2; tentatively, D is TRBD2 (5 bases). CDR1 is MGHDK, CDR2 SYGVNS, per germline. This CDR3 is 18 amino acids long. The CDR3 DNA reads as TGTGCCAGCGGTGAAGAGCTGTCGGGGTTAGCGAACACCGGGGAGCTGTTTTTT. This codes for CASGEELSGLANTGELFF.

The sample holds a few counts of this clonotype. The chain links TRBV28 to TRBJ1-2; D unclear. Trimming took 7 bases from V and 6 from J, leaving 24 bases between them. Germline lookup yields CDR1 MDHEN and CDR2 SYDVKM. The CDR3 is made up of 16 amino acids. The CDR3 DNA reads TGTGCCAGCACCCCTCTCTCGGACTGGCTGGAGGATGGCTACACCTTC. Encoded protein: CASTPLSDWLEDGYTF.

This clonotype has more than one count but fewer than ten. V and J are TRBV7-2 and TRBJ1-4; no reliable D call. CDR1 and CDR2 (germline): SGHTA, FQGNSA. The CDR3 is made up of 15 amino acids. V was trimmed by 5 bases and J by 6 bases, leaving 16 bases between them. The CDR3 loop reads CASSIRPVRDEKLFF. CDR3 coding DNA: TGTGCCAGCAGCATTCGTCCTGTCCGGGATGAAAAACTGTTTTTT.

The chain carries TRBV7-8 and TRBJ1-2; 8 nucleotides match TRBD1. The CDR3 totals 16 residues. V shed 3 bases, J shed 0 bases, and the junction held 6 bases outside the gene matches. CDR1 is SGHVS, CDR2 FQNEAQ, per germline. The chain's CDR3 is CASSLTGVGANYGYTF. As DNA, the CDR3 is TGTGCCAGCAGCTTGACAGGGGTGGGGGCTAACTATGGCTACACCTTC.

The V gene is TRBV11-2, the J gene TRBJ1-5; 10 nucleotides agree with TRBD1. V gave up 2 bases and J gave up 4 bases; unmatched junction bases: 8. From germline, CDR1 is SGHAT and CDR2 FQNNGV. This CDR3 has 17 residues. The DNA of the CDR3 is TGTGCCAGCAGCTTACCCGGGACAGGGGAAAAAAATCAGCCCCAGCATTTT. Residues: CASSLPGTGEKNQPQHF.

CDR3 sequence reads: CSARNYRVGTEAFF. The CDR3 nucleotides read TGCAGTGCTAGAAATTACAGGGTTGGTACTGAAGCTTTCTTT. The rearrangement joins TRBV20-1 to TRBJ1-1; D might be TRBD1 (6 bases). Germline V gene data show CDR1 as DFQATT and CDR2 as SNEGSKA (reference sequence). There are 14 residues in the CDR3. Trimming stripped 2 bases from V and 5 bases from J, with 15 bases between.

Many counts were recorded for this clonotype. The chain employs TRBV7-9 and TRBJ1-1; no clear D gene. The germline V gene encodes CDR1 SEHNR and CDR2 FQNEAQ (reference sequence). Trimming took off 5 bases at V and 0 bases at J, with 22 bases between the two ends. This CDR3 spans 18 amino acids. The CDR3 DNA is TGTGCCAGCAGCCCCCCCGGGAGTTTTCACTTTATGAACACTGAAGCTTTCTTT. Translated: CASSPPGSFHFMNTEAFF.

This clonotype showed up just a few times. The chain employs TRBV6-1 and TRBJ1-1, with 7 positions matching TRBD1. V trimming: 4 bases; J trimming: 0 bases; junction bases outside the gene matches: 14. The CDR3 loop spans 18 amino acids. Germline CDR1 is MNHNS and CDR2 is SASEGT. The CDR3 bases are TGTGCCAGCAGTGGAGGGCAGGGACAGACGTTTATGAACACTGAAGCTTTCTTT. This codes for CASSGGQGQTFMNTEAFF.

This chain links TRBV16 with TRBJ1-5; TRBD1 aligns across 9 bases. Germline loops: CDR1 KGHSY, CDR2 FQNENV. The CDR3 is made up of 15 amino acids. Unmatched junction bases numbered 1, after V lost 0 bases and J lost 4 bases. The CDR3 sequence is CASSQSGTGNQPQHF. The CDR3 bases are TGTGCCAGCAGCCAATCAGGGACAGGGAATCAGCCCCAGCATTTT.

The chain couples TRBV27 to TRBJ1-6; no definite D call. CDR3 length: 16 residues. Looked up from germline, CDR1 is MNHEY and CDR2 is SMNVEV (reference sequence). Trimming left V 0 bases short and J 0 bases short, with 6 bases between. DNA of the CDR3: TGTGCCAGCAGTTTATCGTTCGTCTCCTATAATTCACCCCTCCACTTT. Its protein is CASSLSFVSYNSPLHF.

The table lists this clonotype with a count of one. One junction end disagrees with the germline gene, perhaps due to a read error. The CDR3 region is CASRPAGGNQLQHF. CDR3 DNA: TGTGCCAGCAGACCAGCGGGAGGCAATCAGCTCCAGCATTTT. The rearrangement joins TRBV12-3 or TRBV12-4 to TRBJ1-5; D remains unclear. This CDR3 is 14 amino acids long.

This rearrangement joins TRBV27 to TRBJ1-5; tentative D call: TRBD1 (6 bases). The germline V and J ends were trimmed by 1 base and 4 bases, with 14 bases remaining between them. The length of the CDR3 is 16 residues. The germline gives CDR1 MNHEY, CDR2 SMNVEV (reference sequence). DNA for the CDR3: TGTGCCAGCAGTTTATTGGGGGCAGGACCAAATCAGCCCCAGCATTTT. Amino acids: CASSLLGAGPNQPQHF.

This clonotype has only a few counts. The chain links TRBV2 to TRBJ1-2; D uncertain. The V gene's germline CDR1 is SNHLY and CDR2 FYNNEI. V was pared by 10 bases and J by 2 bases, with 11 bases between. CDR3 length equals 12 residues. The CDR3 loop reads CANPEMNYGYTF. CDR3 bases: TGTGCCAACCCCGAAATGAACTATGGCTACACCTTC. Full variable domain (rest looked up from reference TRBV2 and TRBJ1-2): EPEVTQTPSHQVTQMGQEVILRCVPISNHLYFYWYRQILGQKVEFLVSFYNNEISEKSEIFDDQFSVERPDGSNFTLKIRSTKLEDSAMYFCANPEMNYGYTFGSGTRLTVV.

Many counts were recorded for this clonotype. The chain employs TRBV7-8 and TRBJ2-3; no clear D. CDR3 length: 14 residues. Trimming took 8 bases from V and 1 from J, leaving 13 bases between them. Germline V gene data show CDR1 as SGHVS and CDR2 as FQNEAQ. The CDR3 nucleotides are TGTGCCAGCGAGATATCCTCGGGCACAGATACGCAGTATTTT. It specifies CASEISSGTDTQYF.